Below, 14 T cell receptor beta chains from the same sample are listed, as sequenced in a study of cytomegalovirus exposure and HLA in healthy donors. PCR involved 60 Vbeta and 13 Jbeta primers. TCRdb's copy holds only in-frame clones and misses some; the assay was immunoSEQ multiplex PCR. The sample shows more than 95,000 clones, over 70% of them seen only once. Input material: PBMCs. All receptors come from a woman between 50 and 59 years old in good health and CMV-seronegative.

The chain employs TRBV7-2 and TRBJ2-1; 10 nucleotides line up with TRBD2. V dropped 2 bases and J dropped 10; count of bases not matched to a gene: 11. Germline CDR1 is SGHTA and CDR2 is FQGNSA. The CDR3 length is 16 residues. DNA of the CDR3: TGTGCCAGCAGCTTATCTTCGCTAGCGGGAGACACCGAGCAGTTCTTC. Its protein product is CASSLSSLAGDTEQFF. The whole variable domain, remainder taken from reference TRBV7-2 and TRBJ2-1, is GAGVSQSPSNKVTEKGKDVELRCDPISGHTALYWYRQSLGQGLEFLIYFQGNSAPDKSGLPSDRFSAERTGGSVSTLTIQRTQQEDSAVYLCASSLSSLAGDTEQFFGPGTRLTVL.

The rearrangement uses TRBV30 and TRBJ1-5; D is unresolved. The CDR3 runs to 14 residues. Trimming removed 0 bases at V and 6 bases at J, with 12 bases between. CDR1 is GTSNPN and CDR2 is SVGIG in the germline V gene (reference sequence). CDR3 bases: TGTGCCTGGAGTGTAGCGGGGTCGGGTCAGCCCCAGCATTTT. Translation: CAWSVAGSGQPQHF.

The chain joins TRBV18 to TRBJ2-6; unclear D gene. In germline, CDR1 is KGHSH, CDR2 LQKENI. V gave up 2 bases and J gave up 0 bases, with 5 bases separating them. The CDR3 has 15 residues. The CDR3 loop is CASSPGLSGANVLTF. The CDR3 DNA follows: TGTGCCAGCTCACCAGGCCTCTCTGGGGCCAACGTCCTGACTTTC.

Notes on this clone: This sample includes further DNA sequences coding for the same CDR3. The rearrangement links TRBV10-3 to TRBJ2-5; D gene ambiguous. Germline V gene lookup returns CDR1 ENHRY and CDR2 SYGVKD. This CDR3 region has 12 residues. V dropped 4 bases and J dropped 4 bases, with 7 bases sitting between them. The CDR3 loop reads CAISGIRETQYF. CDR3 sequence (DNA): TGTGCCATCAGTGGTATCAGAGAGACCCAGTACTTC.

V is TRBV11-2 and J is TRBJ2-7, with 7 bases identical to TRBD2. CDR1 and CDR2 from the germline V gene are SGHAT and FQNNGV. V lost 1 base, J lost 3 bases, and 6 bases stayed unmatched. The CDR3 has 15 amino acids. The CDR3 is CASSLGTSAIYEQYF. Written as DNA, the CDR3 is TGTGCCAGCAGCTTAGGGACTAGTGCCATCTACGAGCAGTACTTC.

This clone turned up a few times. The rearrangement joins TRBV19 to TRBJ2-3, with 9 bases lining up with TRBD2. V lost 3 bases, J lost 4 bases, and 5 bases stayed unmatched. Looked up from germline, CDR1 is LNHDA and CDR2 is SQIVND (reference sequence). The CDR3 spans 15 residues. The CDR3: CASSIGGREADTQYF. The CDR3 DNA is TGTGCCAGTAGTATCGGCGGGAGGGAGGCAGATACGCAGTATTTT. The full variable domain, completed using reference TRBV19 and TRBJ2-3, is DGGITQSPKYLFRKEGQNVTLSCEQNLNHDAMYWYRQDPGQGLRLIYYSQIVNDFQKGDIAEGYSVSREKKESFPLTVTSAQKNPTAFYLCASSIGGREADTQYFGPGTRLTVL.

CDR3 region: CARSLYGLAGANYEQYF. For the CDR3, the DNA is TGTGCCAGAAGCTTGTACGGACTAGCGGGGGCTAACTACGAGCAGTACTTC. This sequence joins TRBV5-3 and TRBJ2-7; the match to TRBD2 covers 13 bases. TRBV5-3 carries the ORF label, with uncertain function. The CDR3 is 17 residues long. With V trimmed by 1 base and J by 3 bases, 7 bases remained unmatched.

This rearrangement joins TRBV4-1 to TRBJ1-4; TRBD1 matches at 10 bases. Unmatched junction bases numbered 3, after V lost 2 bases and J lost 6 bases. The CDR3 runs to 15 residues. The V gene's germline CDR1 is MGHRA and CDR2 YSYEKL. The CDR3 region has the DNA TGCGCCAGCAGCCAAACCGGGACAGGGGATGAAAAACTGTTTTTT. Its protein product is CASSQTGTGDEKLFF.

V and J are TRBV7-6 and TRBJ2-1; 9 bases line up with TRBD1. V lost 5 bases and J lost 0; bases outside the gene matches: 2. The CDR3 sequence is 15 residues long. Germline CDR1 is SGHVS and CDR2 is FNYEAQ. The CDR3 DNA is TGTGCCAGCAGCGGACAGGGGAGCTCCTACAATGAGCAGTTCTTC. This encodes CASSGQGSSYNEQFF.

J is TRBJ2-7 and V is TRBV7-8; 11 bases are shared with TRBD2. Per germline, CDR1 SGHVS and CDR2 FQNEAQ. The V and J ends lost 5 bases and 6 bases, in that order; junction bases with no gene match: 9. The CDR3 consists of 15 residues. The CDR3, as DNA: TGTGCCAGCAGCGCCTTAGCGGGAGGGAAATCCGAGCAGTACTTC. Amino acids: CASSALAGGKSEQYF.

The V gene is TRBV2, the J gene TRBJ1-5, with D possibly matching TRBD1 (6 bases). Germline CDR1 and CDR2: SNHLY and FYNNEI. V lost 5 bases, J lost 5 bases, and 13 bases lay in between. This CDR3 has 14 residues. CDR3 DNA sequence: TGTGCCAGCAGTTTTGAGGGGGAGTATCAGCCCCAGCATTTT. It is translated as CASSFEGEYQPQHF. The full variable domain, its missing parts supplied by reference TRBV2 and TRBJ1-5, is EPEVTQTPSHQVTQMGQEVILRCVPISNHLYFYWYRQILGQKVEFLVSFYNNEISEKSEIFDDQFSVERPDGSNFTLKIRSTKLEDSAMYFCASSFEGEYQPQHFGDGTRLSIL.

The chain uses TRBV2 and TRBJ1-6; D is uncertain. V was shortened by 6 bases and J by 10 bases, with 13 bases between the two germline ends. Germline CDR1 is SNHLY and CDR2 is FYNNEI. The CDR3 length is 13 residues. The CDR3 region has the DNA TGTGCCAGCAGGAGAGGGCTGCTCTCACCCCTCCACTTT. Translated, it gives CASRRGLLSPLHF.

This clone showed up just a few times. The chain uses TRBV6-1 and TRBJ2-7; 8 bases map to TRBD1. Germline V gene data show CDR1 as MNHNS and CDR2 as SASEGT. The CDR3 has 15 amino acids. The V gene end was trimmed by 2 bases and the J gene end by 3 bases; junction bases not matched to a gene: 6. The CDR3 spells CASSEYGQGVYEQYF. The CDR3 nucleotides are TGTGCCAGCAGTGAATATGGACAGGGCGTCTACGAGCAGTACTTC.

The chain uses TRBV6-5 and TRBJ2-7; weak D call: TRBD2 (5 bases). Germline assignment: CDR1 MNHEY and CDR2 SVGAGI. This CDR3 is built from 12 residues. V shed 4 bases and J shed 4 bases, with 8 bases lying between them. CDR3 sequence reads: CASSSRDYEQYF. Written as DNA, the CDR3 is TGTGCCAGCAGTTCTCGGGATTACGAGCAGTACTTC.